A single T cell receptor (beta chain) is shown here with its context. This entry comes from a study of blood T cell repertoires in COVID-19. Profiling relied on immunoSEQ multiplex PCR, and the TCRdb table lists in-frame clones only, not all of them. The sample has fewer than 250,000 clones, around 84% seen once. V was cut by 5 bases and J by 2 bases, with 9 bases left in between. The CDR3 consists of 13 residues. Germline lookup yields CDR1 SNHLY and CDR2 FYNNEI. Sample: peripheral blood. The rearrangement uses TRBV2 and TRBJ1-2; maybe TRBD1 (5 bases). This clonotype was sampled from a woman of 80 years or more with COVID-19, enrolled during active disease. CDR3 sequence: CASSSTVNYGYTF. The DNA of the CDR3 is TGTGCCAGCAGTTCGACAGTCAACTATGGCTACACCTTC.